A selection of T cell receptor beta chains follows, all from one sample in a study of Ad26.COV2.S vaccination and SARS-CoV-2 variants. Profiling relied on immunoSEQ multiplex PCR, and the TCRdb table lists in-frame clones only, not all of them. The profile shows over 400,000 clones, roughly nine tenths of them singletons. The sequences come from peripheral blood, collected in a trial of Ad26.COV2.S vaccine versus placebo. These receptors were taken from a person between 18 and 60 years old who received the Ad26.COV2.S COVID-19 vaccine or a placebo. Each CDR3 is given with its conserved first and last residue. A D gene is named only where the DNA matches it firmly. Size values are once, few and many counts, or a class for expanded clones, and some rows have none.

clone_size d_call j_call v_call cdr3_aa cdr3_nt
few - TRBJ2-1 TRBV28 CASSPVWGQANNEQFF TGTGCCAGCAGTCCAGTTTGGGGCCAGGCCAACAATGAGCAGTTCTTC
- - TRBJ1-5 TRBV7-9 CASSPNLPQPQHF TGTGCCAGCAGCCCGAATCTCCCCCAGCCCCAGCATTTT
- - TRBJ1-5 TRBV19 CASSMVASGVAQHF TGTGCCAGTAGTATGGTTGCCTCTGGGGTGGCCCAGCATTTT
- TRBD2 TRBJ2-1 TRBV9 CASSVSGLAVLSEQFF TGTGCCAGCAGCGTAAGTGGACTAGCGGTGTTATCTGAGCAGTTCTTC
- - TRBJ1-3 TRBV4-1 CASSQTRAERGSGNTIYF TGCGCCAGCAGCCAAACAAGGGCGGAGAGAGGTTCTGGAAACACCATATATTTT
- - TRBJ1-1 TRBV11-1 CASSPLAQGGTEAFF TGTGCCAGCAGCCCGCTGGCACAGGGTGGAACTGAAGCTTTCTTT
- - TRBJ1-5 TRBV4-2 CASRPSPGVQPQHF TGTGCCAGCAGACCCAGTCCAGGGGTTCAGCCCCAGCATTTT
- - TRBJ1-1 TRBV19 CASSIMGTNTEAFF TGTGCCAGTAGTATAATGGGGACGAACACTGAAGCTTTCTTT
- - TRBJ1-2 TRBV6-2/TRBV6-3 CASSGLAANYGYTF TGTGCCAGCAGTGGGTTAGCGGCTAACTATGGCTACACCTTC
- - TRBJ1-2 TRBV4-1 CASSTDANPSWGYTF TGCGCCAGCAGTACAGACGCCAATCCATCGTGGGGCTACACCTTC
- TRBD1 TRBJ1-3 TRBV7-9 CASSAPRDRGSTIYF TGTGCCAGCAGCGCCCCCCGGGACAGGGGCTCAACCATATATTTT
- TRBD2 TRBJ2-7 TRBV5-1 CASSLGTSGYEQYF TGCGCCAGCAGCTTGGGGACTAGCGGTTACGAGCAGTACTTC
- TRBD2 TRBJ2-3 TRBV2 CASGTSYTDTQYF TGTGCCAGCGGGACTAGTTACACAGATACGCAGTATTTT
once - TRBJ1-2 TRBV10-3 CAISDQTGSGGYTF TGTGCCATCAGTGACCAAACAGGGTCAGGTGGCTACACCTTC
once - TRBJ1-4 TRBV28 CASSPRGEANEKLFF TGTGCCAGCAGTCCGAGGGGGGAGGCGAATGAAAAACTGTTTTTT
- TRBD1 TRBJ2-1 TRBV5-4 CASSLWDRGSNEQFF TGTGCCAGCAGCTTGTGGGACAGGGGGTCGAATGAGCAGTTCTTC
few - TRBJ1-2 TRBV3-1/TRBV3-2 CASSQTVYGYTF TGTGCCAGCAGCCAAACAGTCTATGGCTACACCTTC
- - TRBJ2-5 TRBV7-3 CASSLTGFNQETQYF TGTGCCAGCAGCTTAACAGGATTCAACCAAGAGACCCAGTACTTC